This T cell receptor beta chain was sequenced for a study of T cell responses to AZD1222 COVID-19 vaccine. CDR3 length: 15 amino acids. The J segment lost 2 bases and the V segment lost 7 bases, leaving 10 bases of the junction unmatched. The V gene's germline CDR1 is SNHLY and CDR2 FYNNEI. Clones were sequenced by immunoSEQ multiplex PCR, and TCRdb holds only the in-frame ones, with some missing. Altogether approximately 100,000 clones are present, roughly 84% being singletons, with the ten largest covering more than 15%. This chain joins TRBV2 and TRBJ2-5; the match to TRBD1 covers 7 bases. Sequencing used peripheral blood, obtained on day 0 of AZD1222 vaccination. This receptor was identified in an adult in good health. CDR3 sequence: CASTNQGVRQETQYF. The CDR3 coding sequence is TGTGCCAGCACTAATCAGGGGGTACGGCAAGAGACCCAGTACTTC.